Following are 11 T cell receptor beta chains from one sample sequenced in a study of T cell responses to AZD1222 COVID-19 vaccine. Libraries were prepared by immunoSEQ multiplex PCR; TCRdb keeps only in-frame clonotypes and omits some of them. The table has approximately 76,000 clones, about 82% seen once; the top ten hold about 3.1%. The source was peripheral blood, collected on day 0 of AZD1222 vaccination. The source of these receptors is an adult in good health.

The V call is TRBV23-1, the J call TRBJ1-4; D gene uncertain. TRBV23-1 is placed among ORFs of uncertain function. This CDR3 region has 9 residues. CDR3: CASRCKLFF. CDR3 DNA sequence: TGCGCTTCGCGGTGTAAACTGTTTTTT.

The J gene is TRBJ1-2, the V gene TRBV16, with TRBD1 matching 7 bases. CDR3 length: 16 residues. Per germline, CDR1 KGHSY and CDR2 FQNENV. V shed 4 bases and J 2 bases; nucleotides not matched to a gene: 10. The CDR3 reads CASSPSLGQTNYGYTF. The CDR3 coding sequence is TGTGCCAGCAGCCCGTCTTTGGGACAGACGAACTATGGCTACACCTTC.

This clone was seen a handful of times. The chain carries TRBV27 and TRBJ2-5; TRBD2 aligns across 9 bases. Germline loops: CDR1 MNHEY, CDR2 SMNVEV (reference sequence). V trimming: 5 bases; J trimming: 9 bases; junction bases outside the gene matches: 4. The CDR3 has 12 residues. CDR3 residues: CASSSGGLSQYF. CDR3 nucleotide sequence: TGTGCCAGCAGTAGCGGGGGGTTATCCCAGTACTTC.

The chain is built from TRBV24-1 and TRBJ2-2; 7 nucleotides match TRBD1. This CDR3 is built from 17 residues. V gave up 3 bases and J gave up 0 bases; unmatched junction bases: 6. Germline CDR1 KGHDR, CDR2 SFDVKD. The CDR3 DNA sequence: TGTGCCACCAGTGATCCTCGACAGGGCCCGAACACCGGGGAGCTGTTTTTT. It codes for CATSDPRQGPNTGELFF.

The V gene is TRBV14, the J gene TRBJ2-7; 9 nucleotides line up with TRBD1. The CDR3 has 16 amino acids. Germline CDR1 reads SGHDN; CDR2 reads FVKESK. The trim removed 5 bases at V and 1 base at J, leaving 9 bases unmatched. CDR3 protein: CASSTLKQGASYEQYF. The CDR3, as DNA: TGTGCCAGCAGCACACTAAAACAGGGGGCATCCTACGAGCAGTACTTC.

The J gene is TRBJ1-1, the V gene TRBV20-1, with TRBD1 identical over 7 bases. Germline CDR1 DFQATT, CDR2 SNEGSKA (reference sequence). V was pared by 3 bases and J by 0 bases, with 7 bases of the junction left unmatched. The CDR3 is 15 amino acids. The CDR3 here is CSASGTARMNTEAFF. In nucleotides, the CDR3 is TGCAGTGCTAGTGGGACAGCAAGAATGAACACTGAAGCTTTCTTT.

The chain combines TRBV19 with TRBJ2-1, with a possible D match to TRBD2 (6 bases). Germline-derived CDR1 and CDR2 are LNHDA and SQIVND (reference sequence). This CDR3 has 19 amino acids. Trimming removed 0 bases at V and 2 bases at J, with 20 bases between. The CDR3 reads CASSIDPAIGGTAYNEQFF. CDR3 bases: TGTGCCAGTAGTATAGACCCGGCGATTGGGGGGACTGCCTACAATGAGCAGTTCTTC.

The chain is built from TRBV15 and TRBJ1-5; D possibly corresponds to TRBD1 (5 bases). The V end lost 2 bases, the J end lost 3 bases, and 14 bases lay between the germline ends. Per the germline V gene, CDR1 is LNHNV and CDR2 is YYDKDF (reference sequence). The CDR3 loop spans 16 amino acids. In DNA form, the CDR3 reads TGTGCCACCAGCAGACGGACAAGAAGTCCCAATCAGCCCCAGCATTTT. This encodes CATSRRTRSPNQPQHF.

The rearrangement links TRBV7-9 to TRBJ1-1; 7 positions match TRBD1. The ends lost 5 bases at V and 1 base at J; junction bases unmatched: 7. CDR3 length equals 15 residues. The V gene's germline CDR1 is SEHNR and CDR2 FQNEAQ (reference sequence). The CDR3 spells CASSPWDRKNTEAFF. The DNA for the CDR3 is TGTGCCAGCAGCCCGTGGGACAGAAAGAACACTGAAGCTTTCTTT.

This clone was seen a handful of times. The rearrangement uses TRBV18 and TRBJ1-1; 7 nucleotides align to TRBD1. Trimming cost V 5 bases and J 3 bases; bases outside gene matches: 9. This CDR3 region has 15 residues. CDR1 and CDR2 (germline): KGHSH, LQKENI. The CDR3 DNA follows: TGTGCCAGCTCAGTCACAGGGGTCAAGGACACTGAAGCTTTCTTT. This translates into CASSVTGVKDTEAFF.

The chain uses TRBV30 and TRBJ2-7, with D perhaps matching TRBD1 or TRBD2 (5 bases each). The germline V gene has CDR1 GTSNPN and CDR2 SVGIG (reference sequence). Trimming took off 2 bases at V and 10 bases at J, with 15 bases between the two ends. The CDR3 covers 12 residues. DNA of the CDR3: TGTGCCTGGAGTCCGCGGTTGGGACCTCAGTACTTC. This sequence encodes CAWSPRLGPQYF.